The clone carrying this TCR beta chain was recorded at least ten times. The antigen is undetermined. This record belongs to a study of T cells in Graves' hyperthyroidism and ophthalmopathy. Overall study: Blood from the periphery was taken at initial diagnosis, before any treatment.

Using RNA transcripts as the source, TCR beta CDR3 regions were amplified. A set of HTBI primers served as the primers for a first-round RT-PCR of the TCR CDR3. Via MiXCR, TCRdb re-called the multiplex PCR reads, giving one row per CDR3 protein. The profile shows 250,000 to 300,000 distinct CDR3 sequences, over 15% of them singletons. A Clinical Activity Score of at least 3, a NOSPECS grade of at least 4 and a duration under 3 months were recorded in the ophthalmopathy patients. Reasons for excluding patients were uncontrolled infection, other autoimmune disease, pregnancy or lactation. Germline assignment: CDR1 SGHDN and CDR2 FVKESK. This CDR3 comprises 14 residues. V was trimmed by 1 base and J by 2 bases, leaving 7 bases between them. Broader study findings: Clonotypes that were expanded in thyroid above 0.001 mostly appeared in blood too.

The chain links TRBV14 to TRBJ2-3, with D possibly TRBD2 on 5 matching bases. This TCR was recovered from a woman aged 55-75 years with Graves' ophthalmopathy. The sequenced sample was blood. The CDR3 DNA reads TGTGCCAGCAGCCAAGCGGGGAACACAGATACGCAGTATTTT. This gives the protein CASSQAGNTDTQYF.